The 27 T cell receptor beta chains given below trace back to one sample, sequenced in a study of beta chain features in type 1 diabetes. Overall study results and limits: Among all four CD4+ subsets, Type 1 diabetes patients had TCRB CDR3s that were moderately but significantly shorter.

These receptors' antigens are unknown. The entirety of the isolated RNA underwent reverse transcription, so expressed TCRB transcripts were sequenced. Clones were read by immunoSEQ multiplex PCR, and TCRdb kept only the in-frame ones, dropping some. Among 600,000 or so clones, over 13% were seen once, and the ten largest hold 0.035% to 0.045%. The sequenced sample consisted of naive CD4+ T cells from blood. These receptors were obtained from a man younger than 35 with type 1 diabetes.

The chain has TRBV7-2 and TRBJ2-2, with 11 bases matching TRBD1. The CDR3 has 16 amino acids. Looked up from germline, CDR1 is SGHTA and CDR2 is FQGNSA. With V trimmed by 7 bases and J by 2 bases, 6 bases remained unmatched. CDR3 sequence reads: CASTRTGGNNTGELFF. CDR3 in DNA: TGTGCCAGCACCAGGACAGGGGGCAACAACACCGGGGAGCTGTTTTTT.

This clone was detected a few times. The CDR3 nucleotides are TGCGCCAGCAGTCACAGGGTCGAGGGCAATCAGCCCCAGCATTTT. Translating it yields CASSHRVEGNQPQHF. This rearrangement joins TRBV4-1 to TRBJ1-5; perhaps TRBD1 as D (6 bases). Trimming cost V 6 bases and J 2 bases, with 14 bases left between them. This CDR3 is built from 15 residues. Germline V CDR1 and CDR2: MGHRA, YSYEKL.

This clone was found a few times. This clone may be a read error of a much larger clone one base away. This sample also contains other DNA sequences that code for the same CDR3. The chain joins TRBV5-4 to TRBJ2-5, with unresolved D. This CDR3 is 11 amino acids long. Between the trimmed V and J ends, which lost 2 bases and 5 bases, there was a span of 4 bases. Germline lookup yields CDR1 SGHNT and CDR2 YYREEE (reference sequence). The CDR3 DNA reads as TGTGCCAGCAGCTTCGGGGAGACCCAGTACTTC. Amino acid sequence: CASSFGETQYF.

The CDR3 bases are TGCGCCAGCAGCGTCGGAGGAAACACTGAAGCTTTCTTT. It yields the protein CASSVGGNTEAFF. The chain couples TRBV4-3 to TRBJ1-1; D ambiguous. Trimming shortened V by 5 bases and J by 2 bases, and 9 bases separated the two germline ends. CDR3 length: 13 residues. CDR1 and CDR2 from the germline V gene are LGHNA and YSLEER.

CDR3 nucleotide sequence: TGCGCCAGCAGCCGGGACCGAACCACAGATACGCAGTATTTT. This encodes CASSRDRTTDTQYF. This chain uses TRBV5-1 with TRBJ2-3, with D perhaps being TRBD1 or TRBD2 (5 bases each). Germline CDR1 and CDR2: SGHRS and YFSETQ. With 4 bases removed from V and 2 bases from J, the gap between germline ends came to 11 bases. This CDR3 spans 14 amino acids.

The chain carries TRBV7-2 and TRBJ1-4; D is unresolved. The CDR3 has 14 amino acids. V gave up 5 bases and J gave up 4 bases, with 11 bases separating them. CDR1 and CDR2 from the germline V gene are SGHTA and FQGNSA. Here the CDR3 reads CASSHGHYNEKLFF. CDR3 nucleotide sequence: TGTGCCAGCAGCCATGGGCACTATAATGAAAAACTGTTTTTT.

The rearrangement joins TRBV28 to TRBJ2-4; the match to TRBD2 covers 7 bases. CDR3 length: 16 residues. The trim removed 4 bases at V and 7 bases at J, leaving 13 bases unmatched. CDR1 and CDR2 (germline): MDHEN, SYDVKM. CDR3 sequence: CASSSPRRDYVNIQYF. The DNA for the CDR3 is TGTGCCAGCAGTTCCCCAAGACGGGACTACGTGAACATTCAGTACTTC.

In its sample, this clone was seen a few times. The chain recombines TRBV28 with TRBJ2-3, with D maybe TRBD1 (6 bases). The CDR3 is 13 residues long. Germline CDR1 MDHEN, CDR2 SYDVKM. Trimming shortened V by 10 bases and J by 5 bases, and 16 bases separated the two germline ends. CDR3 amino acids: CATQQGRIDTQYF. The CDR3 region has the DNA TGTGCCACCCAACAGGGCCGGATAGATACGCAGTATTTT.

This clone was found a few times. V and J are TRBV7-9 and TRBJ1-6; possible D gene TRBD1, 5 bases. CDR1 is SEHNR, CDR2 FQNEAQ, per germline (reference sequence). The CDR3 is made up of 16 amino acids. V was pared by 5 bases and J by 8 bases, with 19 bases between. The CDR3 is CASSLRSTGSHSPLHF. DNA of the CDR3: TGTGCCAGCAGCCTCAGGTCAACAGGTTCGCATTCACCCCTCCACTTT.

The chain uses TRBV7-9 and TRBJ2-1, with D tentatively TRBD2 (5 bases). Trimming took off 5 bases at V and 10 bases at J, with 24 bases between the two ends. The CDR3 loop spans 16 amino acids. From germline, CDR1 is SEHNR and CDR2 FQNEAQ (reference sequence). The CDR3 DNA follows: TGTGCCAGCAGCCCACTGAACCGGGGTGCTGATATCGAGCAGTTCTTC. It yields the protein CASSPLNRGADIEQFF.

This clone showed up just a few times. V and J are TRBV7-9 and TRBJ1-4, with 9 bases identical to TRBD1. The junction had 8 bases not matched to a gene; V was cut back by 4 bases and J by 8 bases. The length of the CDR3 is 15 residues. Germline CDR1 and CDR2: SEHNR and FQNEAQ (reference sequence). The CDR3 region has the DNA TGTGCCAGCAGCTATCCACAGGGGGCGCAGGAAAAACTGTTTTTT. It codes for CASSYPQGAQEKLFF.

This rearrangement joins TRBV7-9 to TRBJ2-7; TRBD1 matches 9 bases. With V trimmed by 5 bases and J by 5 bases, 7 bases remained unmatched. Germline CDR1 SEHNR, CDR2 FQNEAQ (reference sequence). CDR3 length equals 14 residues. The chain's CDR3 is CASSPRDREHEQYF. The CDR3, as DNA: TGTGCCAGCAGCCCCCGGGACAGGGAACACGAGCAGTACTTC.

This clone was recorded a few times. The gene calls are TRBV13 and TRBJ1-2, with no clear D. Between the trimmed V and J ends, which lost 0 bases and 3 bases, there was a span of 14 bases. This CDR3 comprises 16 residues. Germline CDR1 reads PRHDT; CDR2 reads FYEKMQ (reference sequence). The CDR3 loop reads CASSLGGPGTYYGYTF. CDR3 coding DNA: TGTGCCAGCAGCTTAGGCGGTCCGGGCACGTACTATGGCTACACCTTC. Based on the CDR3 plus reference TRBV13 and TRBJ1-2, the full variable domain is AAGVIQSPRHLIKEKRETATLKCYPIPRHDTVYWYQQGPGQDPQFLISFYEKMQSDKGSIPDRFSAQQFSDYHSELNMSSLELGDSALYFCASSLGGPGTYYGYTFGSGTRLTVV.

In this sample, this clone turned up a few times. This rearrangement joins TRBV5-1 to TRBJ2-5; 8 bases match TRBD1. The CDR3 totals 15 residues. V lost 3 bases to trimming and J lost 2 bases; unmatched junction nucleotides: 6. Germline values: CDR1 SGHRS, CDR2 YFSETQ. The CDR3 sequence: CASSSPGTGQETQYF. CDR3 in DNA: TGCGCCAGCAGCTCGCCCGGGACAGGTCAAGAGACCCAGTACTTC.

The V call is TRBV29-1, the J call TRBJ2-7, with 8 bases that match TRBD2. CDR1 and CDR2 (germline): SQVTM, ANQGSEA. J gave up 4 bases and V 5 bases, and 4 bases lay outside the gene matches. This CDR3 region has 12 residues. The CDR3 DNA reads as TGCAGCGTTTTAGGCGGGAGGTACGAGCAGTACTTC. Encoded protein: CSVLGGRYEQYF.

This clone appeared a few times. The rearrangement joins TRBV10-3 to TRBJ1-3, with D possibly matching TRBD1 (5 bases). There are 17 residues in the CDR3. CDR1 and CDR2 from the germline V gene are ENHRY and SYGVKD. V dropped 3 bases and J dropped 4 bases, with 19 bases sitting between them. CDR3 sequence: CAISDGTALSGGNTIYF. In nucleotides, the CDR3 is TGTGCCATCAGTGACGGGACCGCTCTTTCTGGAGGAAACACCATATATTTT.

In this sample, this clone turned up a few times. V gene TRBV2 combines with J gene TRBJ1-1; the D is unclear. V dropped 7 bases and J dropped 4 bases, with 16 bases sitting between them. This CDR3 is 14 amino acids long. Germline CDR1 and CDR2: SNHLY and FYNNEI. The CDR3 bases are TGTGCCAGCATGATGGAAGGTTCAGGCACTGAAGCTTTCTTT. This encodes CASMMEGSGTEAFF.

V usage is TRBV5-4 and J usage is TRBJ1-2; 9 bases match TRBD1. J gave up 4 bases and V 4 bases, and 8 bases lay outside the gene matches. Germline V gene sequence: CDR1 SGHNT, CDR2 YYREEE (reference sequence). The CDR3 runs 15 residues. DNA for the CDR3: TGTGCCAGCAGCCCCTGGGACAGGGTTGCCTATGGCTACACCTTC. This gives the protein CASSPWDRVAYGYTF.

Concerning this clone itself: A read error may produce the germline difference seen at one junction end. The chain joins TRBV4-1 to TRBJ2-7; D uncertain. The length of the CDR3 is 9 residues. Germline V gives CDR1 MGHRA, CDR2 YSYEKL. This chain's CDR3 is CASSQEALF. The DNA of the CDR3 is TGCGCCAGCAGCCAAGAGGCCCTGTTC.

The CDR3 region has the DNA TGCGCCAGCAGCCTTGGCTTGGGGGAATGGTATGGCTACACCTTC. The encoded protein is CASSLGLGEWYGYTF. The chain couples TRBV4-3 to TRBJ1-2; TRBD1 is a possible D gene (5 bases). CDR3 length: 15 residues. Germline CDR1 is LGHNA and CDR2 is YSLEER. With 4 bases removed from V and 5 bases from J, the gap between germline ends came to 17 bases.

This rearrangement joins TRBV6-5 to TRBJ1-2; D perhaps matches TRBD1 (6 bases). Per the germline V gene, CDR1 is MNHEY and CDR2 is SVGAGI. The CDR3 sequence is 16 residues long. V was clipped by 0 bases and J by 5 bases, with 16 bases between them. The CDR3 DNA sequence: TGTGCCAGCAGTTACTCGCGGGGAGGGGGGATATATGGCTACACCTTC. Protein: CASSYSRGGGIYGYTF.

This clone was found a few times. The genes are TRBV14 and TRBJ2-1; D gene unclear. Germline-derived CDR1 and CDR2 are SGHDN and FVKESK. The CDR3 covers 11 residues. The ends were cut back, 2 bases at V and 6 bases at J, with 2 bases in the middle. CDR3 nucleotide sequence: TGTGCCAGCAGCCAAAGCAATGAGCAGTTCTTC. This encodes CASSQSNEQFF.

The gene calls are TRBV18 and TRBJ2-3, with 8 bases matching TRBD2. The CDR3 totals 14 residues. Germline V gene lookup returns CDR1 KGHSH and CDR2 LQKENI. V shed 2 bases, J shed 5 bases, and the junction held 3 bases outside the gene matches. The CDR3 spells CASSPFGTRDTQYF. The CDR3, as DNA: TGTGCCAGCTCACCATTCGGGACTAGAGATACGCAGTATTTT.

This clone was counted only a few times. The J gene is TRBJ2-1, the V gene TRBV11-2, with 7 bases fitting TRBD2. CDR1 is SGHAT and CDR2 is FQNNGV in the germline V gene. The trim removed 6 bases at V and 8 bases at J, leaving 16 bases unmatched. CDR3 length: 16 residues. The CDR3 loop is CASSFPGAGRVDEQFF. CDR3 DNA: TGTGCCAGCAGTTTCCCGGGAGCGGGAAGGGTCGATGAGCAGTTCTTC.

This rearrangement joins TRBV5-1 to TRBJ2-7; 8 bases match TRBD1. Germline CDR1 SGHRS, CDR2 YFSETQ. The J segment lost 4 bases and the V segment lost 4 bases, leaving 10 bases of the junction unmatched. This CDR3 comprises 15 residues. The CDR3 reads CASSADRGVGYEQYF. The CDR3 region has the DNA TGCGCCAGCAGCGCCGACAGGGGAGTTGGGTACGAGCAGTACTTC.

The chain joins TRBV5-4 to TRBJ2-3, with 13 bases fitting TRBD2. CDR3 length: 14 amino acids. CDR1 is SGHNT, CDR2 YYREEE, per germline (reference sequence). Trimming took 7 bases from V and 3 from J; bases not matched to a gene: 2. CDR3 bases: TGTGCCAGCCCGGGACTAGCGGGAACAGATACGCAGTATTTT. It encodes CASPGLAGTDTQYF.

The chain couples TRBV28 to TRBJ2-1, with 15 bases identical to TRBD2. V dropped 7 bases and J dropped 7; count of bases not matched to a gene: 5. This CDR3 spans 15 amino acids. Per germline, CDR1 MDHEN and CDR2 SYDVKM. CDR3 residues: CASISGTSGGNEQFF. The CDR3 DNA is TGTGCCAGCATATCCGGGACTAGCGGGGGGAATGAGCAGTTCTTC.